This TCR beta chain comes out of a study of T cells after yellow fever vaccination. For the study at large: Preparation used SMART-Seq v4 Ultra Low Input for the low-cell-number fractions.

The V gene end was trimmed by 0 bases and the J gene end by 8 bases; junction bases not matched to a gene: 12. The CDR3 runs to 17 residues. Germline-derived CDR1 and CDR2 are SGHDN and FVKESK. Making TCR cDNA involved 5'RACE template switching, which added UMIs and a universal primer site. TCRdb re-derived calls from the 5' RACE reads in MiXCR, one entry per CDR3 protein. This sample yields 500,000 to 650,000 distinct CDR3 sequences, of which 9% to 15% are seen a single time; more than 12% belongs to the top ten. Study-wide findings and caveats: Most primary-vaccination clones reappeared after the booster (approximately 96% CD4, about 87% CD8). It was a weaker secondary response, yet one that peaked faster, at day 5 versus 15.

A word on this clonotype: Its cognate antigen is unknown.

This clonotype was sampled from a man aged 25-40 years who received the YFV17D yellow fever vaccine. V and J are TRBV14 and TRBJ2-1; the match to TRBD2 covers 8 bases. The sample consisted of PBMCs, taken on the day of the yellow fever booster vaccination. CDR3 bases: TGTGCCAGCAGCCAAGAAGCGGGACTAGGGGTGTACCATGAGCAGTTCTTC. This encodes CASSQEAGLGVYHEQFF.